One and the same sample provided the 10 T cell receptor beta chains below, sequenced in a study of OX40 agonist ivuxolimab in advanced cancers. Library prep was done by the immunoSEQ multiplex PCR assay. This immuneACCESS table, as held by TCRdb, lists in-frame sequences with V and J called but not all clones. Of the missing ones, under half trace to an unresolved V gene in checked studies; the others have no known cause. The sample contains about 82,000 clones, roughly 85% of them found a single time. The ten largest account for under 3% of the sample. The sequencing here drew on CD4+ or CD8+ T cells sorted from blood, taken in a trial of the OX40 agonist ivuxolimab. Every receptor here comes from an adult with an advanced solid tumor such as melanoma, head and neck, liver or kidney cancer.

The chain joins TRBV5-1 to TRBJ1-4; D is unclear. This CDR3 is built from 11 residues. The germline V gene has CDR1 SGHRS and CDR2 YFSETQ. The CDR3 region has the DNA TGCGCAAACCCCCTTAGGGAAAAACTGTTTTTT. Its protein product is CANPLREKLFF.

V and J are TRBV6-5 and TRBJ1-2; no clear D. CDR3 length: 16 residues. Germline V gene data show CDR1 as MNHEY and CDR2 as SVGAGI. Trimming removed 2 bases from V and 2 bases from J, with 15 bases in between. CDR3 coding DNA: TGTGCCAGCAGTTACCTCATACGGGCCAGGAACTATGGCTACACCTTC. It yields the protein CASSYLIRARNYGYTF.

The rearrangement joins TRBV4-3 to TRBJ2-5, with D perhaps matching TRBD2 (5 bases). This CDR3 has 13 amino acids. CDR1 and CDR2 (germline): LGHNA, YSLEER. The V gene lost 0 bases and the J gene lost 9 bases, with 11 bases spanning the gap. The CDR3 here is CASSQDPPGAQYF. CDR3 nucleotide sequence: TGCGCCAGCAGCCAAGACCCCCCCGGGGCCCAGTACTTC.

The rearrangement uses TRBV1 and TRBJ2-6. TRBV1 is given as a pseudogene. The CDR3 runs to 11 residues. The CDR3 sequence is CTKSRANVLTF. Written as DNA, the CDR3 is TGCACCAAAAGTCGGGCCAACGTCCTGACTTTC.

This chain links TRBV30 with TRBJ1-3; no firm D call. Germline lookup yields CDR1 GTSNPN and CDR2 SVGIG (reference sequence). Trimming removed 0 bases at V and 2 bases at J, with 14 bases between. The CDR3 loop spans 16 amino acids. CDR3 in DNA: TGTGCCTGGAGTGTCCCCTTGGGTGCACCTGGAAACACCATATATTTT. Its protein is CAWSVPLGAPGNTIYF.

The chain is built from TRBV6-6 and TRBJ1-6, with D unresolved. The V end lost 2 bases, the J end lost 10 bases, and 15 bases lay between the germline ends. The CDR3 runs to 15 residues. Germline CDR1 and CDR2: MNHNY and SVGAGI (reference sequence). CDR3 sequence: CASSYGGGMRSPLHF. CDR3 bases: TGTGCCAGCAGTTACGGTGGCGGGATGCGGTCACCCCTCCACTTT.

The table lists this clone with a few counts. The chain uses TRBV7-6 and TRBJ2-1; D might be TRBD2 (5 bases). V lost 6 bases and J 5 bases, leaving 14 bases between the germline ends. This CDR3 has 14 residues. CDR1 and CDR2 (germline): SGHVS, FNYEAQ. CDR3 nucleotide sequence: TGTGCCAGCAGTCGGGAAGAGGTGAACAATGAGCAGTTCTTC. Translating it yields CASSREEVNNEQFF.

The V gene is TRBV7-2, the J gene TRBJ2-3, with 10 bases aligning to TRBD2. Looked up from germline, CDR1 is SGHTA and CDR2 is FQGNSA. V was clipped by 5 bases and J by 6 bases; unmatched bases: 11. This CDR3 spans 16 amino acids. CDR3 in DNA: TGTGCCAGCAGCCGCCATAGCGGGGGGCCGGGGGATACGCAGTATTTT. Its protein is CASSRHSGGPGDTQYF. Drawing the rest from reference TRBV7-2 and TRBJ2-3, the complete variable domain is GAGVSQSPSNKVTEKGKDVELRCDPISGHTALYWYRQSLGQGLEFLIYFQGNSAPDKSGLPSDRFSAERTGGSVSTLTIQRTQQEDSAVYLCASSRHSGGPGDTQYFGPGTRLTVL.

This chain connects TRBV28 to TRBJ2-5; maybe TRBD1 (6 bases). CDR3 length: 13 amino acids. V dropped 6 bases and J dropped 1 base, with 9 bases sitting between them. Germline values: CDR1 MDHEN, CDR2 SYDVKM. CDR3: CASSRQVQETQYF. The CDR3 DNA reads as TGTGCCAGCAGCCGACAGGTCCAAGAGACCCAGTACTTC.

The gene calls are TRBV28 and TRBJ1-2, with unresolved D. This CDR3 region has 14 residues. Trimming stripped 7 bases from V and 7 bases from J, with 19 bases between. Germline V gene data show CDR1 as MDHEN and CDR2 as SYDVKM. CDR3 in DNA: TGTGCCAGCACCTATCCAAGGGCGTTGGGTGGCTACACCTTC. Protein sequence: CASTYPRALGGYTF.